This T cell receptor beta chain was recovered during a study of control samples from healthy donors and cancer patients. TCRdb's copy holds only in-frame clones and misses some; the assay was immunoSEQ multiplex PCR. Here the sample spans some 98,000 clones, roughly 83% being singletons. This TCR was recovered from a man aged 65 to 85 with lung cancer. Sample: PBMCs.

The CDR3 DNA is TGTGCCAGCACTCGCGGGACACCATATGGCTACACCTTC. It specifies CASTRGTPYGYTF. The chain carries TRBV28 and TRBJ1-2; possibly TRBD1 for D (6 bases). The CDR3 extends over 13 amino acids. Trimming pared 7 bases from V and 5 bases from J, leaving 14 bases between. In germline, CDR1 is MDHEN, CDR2 SYDVKM.